The clone carrying this TCR beta chain was counted many times. The antigen is unknown. This sample was taken from a study of spatial heterogeneity in lung cancer. Study-level findings and limits: More often at tumor resection than at routine follow-up, ubiquitous expanded tumor TCRs were detected in the blood.

The V gene end was trimmed by 4 bases and the J gene end by 5 bases; junction bases not matched to a gene: 3. The CDR3 runs 14 residues. The germline V gene has CDR1 LGHNA and CDR2 YSLEER. Documented time point: blood at routine non-recurrence follow-up after resection. Sequencing of whole RNA from tumor, nontumor lung or frozen PBMC involved no sorting. In TCRdb, the 5' RACE reads were re-called with MiXCR into one record per CDR3 protein. The table includes 25,000 to 35,000 distinct CDR3 sequences, about 10% detected once. The V and J genes are TRBV4-3 and TRBJ1-2, with 11 bases lining up with TRBD1. This sample comprised PBMCs, obtained at follow-up. This clonotype was sampled from a female donor with early-stage non-small cell lung cancer. The CDR3 sequence: CASSPGTGGYGYTF. Written as DNA, the CDR3 is TGCGCCAGCAGCCCCGGGACAGGGGGGTATGGCTACACCTTC.